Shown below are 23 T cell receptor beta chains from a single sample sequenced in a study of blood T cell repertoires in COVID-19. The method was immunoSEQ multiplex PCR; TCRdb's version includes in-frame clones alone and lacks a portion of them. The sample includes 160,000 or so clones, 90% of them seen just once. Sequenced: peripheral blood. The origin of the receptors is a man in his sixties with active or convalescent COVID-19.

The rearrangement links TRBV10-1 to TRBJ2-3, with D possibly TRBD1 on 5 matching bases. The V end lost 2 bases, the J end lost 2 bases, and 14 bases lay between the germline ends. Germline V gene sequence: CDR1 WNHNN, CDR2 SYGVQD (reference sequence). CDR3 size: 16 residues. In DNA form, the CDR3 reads TGCGCCAGCAGTGAGGGGTCAGGGATGGCCACAGATACGCAGTATTTT. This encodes CASSEGSGMATDTQYF.

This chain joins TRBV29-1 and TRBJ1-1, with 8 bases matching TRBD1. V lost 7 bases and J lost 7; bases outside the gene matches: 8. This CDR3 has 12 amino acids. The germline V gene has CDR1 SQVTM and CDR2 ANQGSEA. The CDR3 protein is CSAGQGTGEAFF. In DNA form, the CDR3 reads TGCAGCGCTGGACAGGGAACAGGTGAAGCTTTCTTT.

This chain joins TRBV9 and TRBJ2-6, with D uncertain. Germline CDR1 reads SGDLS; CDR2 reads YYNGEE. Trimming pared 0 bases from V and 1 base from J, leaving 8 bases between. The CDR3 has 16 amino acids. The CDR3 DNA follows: TGTGCCAGCAGCGTAGATCTTAGTTCTGGGGCCAACGTCCTGACTTTC. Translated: CASSVDLSSGANVLTF.

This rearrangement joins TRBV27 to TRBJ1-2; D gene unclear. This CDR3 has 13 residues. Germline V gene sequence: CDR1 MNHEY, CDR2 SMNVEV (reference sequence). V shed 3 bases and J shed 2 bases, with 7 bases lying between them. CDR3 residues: CASSLKQNYGYTF. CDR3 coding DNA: TGTGCCAGCAGTTTGAAACAGAACTATGGCTACACCTTC.

The CDR3 sequence: CAILGQELMGYGYTF. In DNA form, the CDR3 reads TGTGCCATCTTGGGACAGGAGTTGATGGGCTATGGCTACACCTTC. The rearrangement joins TRBV10-3 to TRBJ1-2; 8 bases match TRBD1. The CDR3 runs 15 residues. Germline V gene data show CDR1 as ENHRY and CDR2 as SYGVKD. With V trimmed by 8 bases and J by 4 bases, 12 bases remained unmatched.

The CDR3 loop reads CASSQGVGTASTIYF. The CDR3 DNA reads as TGTGCCAGCAGCCAAGGAGTCGGGACTGCTTCCACCATATATTTT. V usage is TRBV3-1 (or the pseudogene TRBV3-2) and J usage is TRBJ1-3; tentatively, D is TRBD1 (5 bases). The CDR3 spans 15 residues. Trimming left V 1 base short and J 9 bases short, with 16 bases between. Germline CDR1 and CDR2: LGHDT and YNNKEL (reference sequence).

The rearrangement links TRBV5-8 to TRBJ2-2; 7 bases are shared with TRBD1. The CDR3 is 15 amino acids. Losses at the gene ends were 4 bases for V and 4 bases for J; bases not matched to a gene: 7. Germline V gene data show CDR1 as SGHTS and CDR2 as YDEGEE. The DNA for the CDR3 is TGTGCCAGCAGCCCAGGACAGGTCCCCACCGGGGAGCTGTTTTTT. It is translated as CASSPGQVPTGELFF.

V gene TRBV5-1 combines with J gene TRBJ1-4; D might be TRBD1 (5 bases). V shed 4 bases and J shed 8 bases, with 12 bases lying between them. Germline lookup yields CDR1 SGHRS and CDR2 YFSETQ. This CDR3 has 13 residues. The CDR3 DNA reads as TGCGCCAGCAGCCGGGGGTTCGGGGAAAAACTGTTTTTT. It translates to CASSRGFGEKLFF.

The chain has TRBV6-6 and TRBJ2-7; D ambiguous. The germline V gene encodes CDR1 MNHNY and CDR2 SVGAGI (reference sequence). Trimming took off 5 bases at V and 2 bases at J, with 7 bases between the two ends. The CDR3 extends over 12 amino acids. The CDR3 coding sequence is TGTGCCAGCAGTAGCCCGACCTACGAGCAGTACTTC. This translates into CASSSPTYEQYF.

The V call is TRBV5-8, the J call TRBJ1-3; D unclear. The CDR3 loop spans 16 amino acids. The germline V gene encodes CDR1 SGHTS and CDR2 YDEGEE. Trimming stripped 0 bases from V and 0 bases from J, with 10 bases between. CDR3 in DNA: TGTGCCAGCAGCTTGGTCGGGGTAGACTCTGGAAACACCATATATTTT. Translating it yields CASSLVGVDSGNTIYF.

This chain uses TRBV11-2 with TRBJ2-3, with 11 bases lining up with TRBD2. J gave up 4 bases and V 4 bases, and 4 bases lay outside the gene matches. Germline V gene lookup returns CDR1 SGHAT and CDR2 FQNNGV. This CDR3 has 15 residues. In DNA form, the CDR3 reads TGTGCCAGCAGCTCGATTAGCGGGAGGGCAGATACGCAGTATTTT. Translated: CASSSISGRADTQYF.

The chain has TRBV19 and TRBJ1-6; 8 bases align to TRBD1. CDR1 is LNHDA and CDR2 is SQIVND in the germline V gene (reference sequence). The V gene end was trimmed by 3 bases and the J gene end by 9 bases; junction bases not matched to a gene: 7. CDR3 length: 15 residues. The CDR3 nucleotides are TGTGCCAGTAGTATCGGGCAGGGGGCGTTTTCACCCCTCCACTTT. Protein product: CASSIGQGAFSPLHF.

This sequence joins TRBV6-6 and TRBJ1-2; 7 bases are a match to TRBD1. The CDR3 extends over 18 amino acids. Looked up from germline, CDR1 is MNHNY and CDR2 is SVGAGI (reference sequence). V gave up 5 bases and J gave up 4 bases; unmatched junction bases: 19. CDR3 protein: CASSPQPSPTGRSYGYTF. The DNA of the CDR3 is TGTGCCAGCAGTCCACAACCCTCGCCGACAGGGAGGTCCTATGGCTACACCTTC.

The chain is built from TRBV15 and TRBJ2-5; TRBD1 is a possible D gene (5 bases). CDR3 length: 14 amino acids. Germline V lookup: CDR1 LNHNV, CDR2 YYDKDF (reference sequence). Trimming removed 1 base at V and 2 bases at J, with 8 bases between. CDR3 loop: CATSRGQGQETQYF. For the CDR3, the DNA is TGTGCCACCAGCAGAGGCCAGGGACAAGAGACCCAGTACTTC.

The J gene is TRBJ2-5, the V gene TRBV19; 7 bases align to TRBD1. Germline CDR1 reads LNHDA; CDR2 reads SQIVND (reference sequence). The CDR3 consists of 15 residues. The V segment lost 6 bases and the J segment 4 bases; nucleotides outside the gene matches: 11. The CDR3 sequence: CASRAQDRLRETQYF. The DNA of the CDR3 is TGTGCCAGTAGAGCCCAGGACAGGTTAAGAGAGACCCAGTACTTC.

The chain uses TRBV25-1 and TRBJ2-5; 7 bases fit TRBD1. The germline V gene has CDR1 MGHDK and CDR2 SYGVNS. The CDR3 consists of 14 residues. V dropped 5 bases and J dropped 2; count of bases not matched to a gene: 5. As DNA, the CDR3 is TGTGCCAGCAGTCGAGGGACAGAACAAGAGACCCAGTACTTC. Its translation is CASSRGTEQETQYF. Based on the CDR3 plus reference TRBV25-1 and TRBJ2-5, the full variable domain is EADIYQTPRYLVIGTGKKITLECSQTMGHDKMYWYQQDPGMELHLIHYSYGVNSTEKGDLSSESTVSRIRTEHFPLTLESARPSHTSQYLCASSRGTEQETQYFGPGTRLLVL.

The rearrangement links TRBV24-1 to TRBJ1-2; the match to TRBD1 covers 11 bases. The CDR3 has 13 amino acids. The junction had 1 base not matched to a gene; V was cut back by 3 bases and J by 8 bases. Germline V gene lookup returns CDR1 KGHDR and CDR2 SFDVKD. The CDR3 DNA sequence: TGTGCCACCAGTGATAGGACAGGGGGCGGCTACACCTTC. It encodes CATSDRTGGGYTF.

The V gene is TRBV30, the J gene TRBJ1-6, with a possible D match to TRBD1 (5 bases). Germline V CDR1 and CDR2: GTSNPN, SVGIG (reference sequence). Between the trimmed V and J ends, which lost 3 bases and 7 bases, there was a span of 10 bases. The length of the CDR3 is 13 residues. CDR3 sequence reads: CAWRSGGNSPLHF. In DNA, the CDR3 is TGTGCCTGGAGGTCGGGGGGAAATTCACCCCTCCACTTT. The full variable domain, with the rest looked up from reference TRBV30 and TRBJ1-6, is SQTIHQWPATLVQPVGSPLSLECTVEGTSNPNLYWYRQAAGRGLQLLFYSVGIGQISSEVPQNLSASRPQDRQFILSSKKLLLSDSGFYLCAWRSGGNSPLHFGNGTRLTVT.

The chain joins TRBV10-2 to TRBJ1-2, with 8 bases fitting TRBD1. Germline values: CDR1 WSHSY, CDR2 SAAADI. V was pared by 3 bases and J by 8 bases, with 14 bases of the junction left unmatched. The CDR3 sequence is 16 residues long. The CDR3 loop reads CASSDGSAGGAQGYTF. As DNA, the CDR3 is TGCGCCAGCAGTGACGGATCGGCAGGGGGCGCGCAAGGCTACACCTTC.

CDR3 amino acids: CASSLGLAAYTDTQYF. CDR3 DNA sequence: TGTGCCAGCAGCTTAGGACTAGCGGCCTACACAGATACGCAGTATTTT. The J gene is TRBJ2-3, the V gene TRBV7-6; 9 nucleotides align to TRBD2. CDR3 length: 16 amino acids. From germline, CDR1 is SGHVS and CDR2 FNYEAQ. J gave up 2 bases and V 1 base, and 4 bases lay outside the gene matches.

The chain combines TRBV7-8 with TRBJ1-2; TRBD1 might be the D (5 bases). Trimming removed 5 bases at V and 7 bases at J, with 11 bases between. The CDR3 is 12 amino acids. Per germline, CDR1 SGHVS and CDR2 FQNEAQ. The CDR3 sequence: CASSLGHSGYTF. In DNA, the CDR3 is TGTGCCAGCAGCCTTGGACATTCTGGCTACACCTTC.

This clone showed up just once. The CDR3 sequence: CASSMSSGLGYNEQFF. CDR3 nucleotide sequence: TGTGCCAGTAGTATGAGTTCTGGGCTGGGCTACAATGAGCAGTTCTTC. The rearrangement joins TRBV19 to TRBJ2-1, with unresolved D. V dropped 3 bases and J dropped 3 bases, with 15 bases sitting between them. Germline loops: CDR1 LNHDA, CDR2 SQIVND (reference sequence). The CDR3 extends over 16 amino acids.

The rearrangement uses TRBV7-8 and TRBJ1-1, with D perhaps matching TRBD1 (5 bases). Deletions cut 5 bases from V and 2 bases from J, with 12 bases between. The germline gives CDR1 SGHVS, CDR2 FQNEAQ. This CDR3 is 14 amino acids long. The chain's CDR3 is CASSTLTDNTEAFF. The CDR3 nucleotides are TGTGCCAGCAGCACTCTGACAGATAACACTGAAGCTTTCTTT.